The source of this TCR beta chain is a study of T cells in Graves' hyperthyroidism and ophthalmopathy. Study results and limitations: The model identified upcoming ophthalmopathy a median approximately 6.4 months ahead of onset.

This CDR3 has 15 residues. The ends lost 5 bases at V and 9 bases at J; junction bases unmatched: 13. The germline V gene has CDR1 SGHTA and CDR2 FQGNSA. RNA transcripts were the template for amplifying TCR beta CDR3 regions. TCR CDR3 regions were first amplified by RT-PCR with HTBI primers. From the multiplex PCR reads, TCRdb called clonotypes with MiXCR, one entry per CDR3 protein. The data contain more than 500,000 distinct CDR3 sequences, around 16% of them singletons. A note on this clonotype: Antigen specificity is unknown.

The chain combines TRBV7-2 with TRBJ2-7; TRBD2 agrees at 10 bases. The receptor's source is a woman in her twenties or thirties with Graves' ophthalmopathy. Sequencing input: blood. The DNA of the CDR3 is TGTGCCAGCAGCCCGAAAGCGGGAGGGCCTCAGGGGCAGTACTTC. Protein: CASSPKAGGPQGQYF. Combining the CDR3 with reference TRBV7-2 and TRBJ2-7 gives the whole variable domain GAGVSQSPSNKVTEKGKDVELRCDPISGHTALYWYRQSLGQGLEFLIYFQGNSAPDKSGLPSDRFSAERTGGSVSTLTIQRTQQEDSAVYLCASSPKAGGPQGQYFGPGTRLTVT.